This T cell receptor (beta chain) was identified in a study of blood T cells in healthy people across ages. The use of a sample-barcoded 5' primer and a J-beta primer mix characterized a second PCR of roughly 6 to 11 cycles. A tag from a template-switch adaptor with 12 random nucleotides marked each cDNA molecule. One entry per CDR3 protein results from TCRdb running MiXCR on the 5' RACE reads. The table includes hundreds of thousands of distinct CDR3 sequences, 25% detected once. This clonotype was detected ten times or more. The same data also contributed to another study, on T cells of mothers and their children.

This receptor was identified in a boy younger than 18 in good health. Material for sequencing was blood.

CDR3 in DNA: TGTGCCAGCAGCGCCTACTCCTACGAGCAGTACTTC. This codes for CASSAYSYEQYF. This chain uses TRBV5-6 with TRBJ2-7; D unclear. The V gene's germline CDR1 is SGHDT and CDR2 YYEEEE. Trimming removed 4 bases from V and 0 bases from J, with 5 bases in between. The CDR3 consists of 12 residues. Combining the CDR3 with reference TRBV5-6 and TRBJ2-7 gives the whole variable domain DAGVTQSPTHLIKTRGQQVTLRCSPKSGHDTVSWYQQALGQGPQFIFQYYEEEERQRGNFPDRFSGHQFPNYSSELNVNALLLGDSALYLCASSAYSYEQYFGPGTRLTVT.